The 15 T cell receptor beta chains presented below share a single source sample, sequenced in a study of tumor-infiltrating lymphocytes in primary liver carcinoma. Unsorted whole blood yielded the blood RNA, and germline DNA was also extracted. Priming with a constant-region primer yielded TCR beta cDNA from 500 ng total RNA. Slightly modified ARM-PCR, run as three nested multiplex PCR rounds, produced the TCR beta libraries. With TRBV1-TRBV30 forward primers and a C-beta reverse primer, the first two PCR rounds were run for approximately 10 cycles each. Via MiXCR, TCRdb re-called the multiplex PCR reads, giving one row per CDR3 protein. The sample records a few hundred thousand distinct CDR3 sequences, 50% to 75% being singletons. Material: peripheral blood. These TCRs come from a woman in her twenties or thirties with primary liver carcinoma and hepatitis B virus infection.

With regard to this clonotype: One junction end disagrees with the germline gene, perhaps due to a read error. Written as DNA, the CDR3 is TGTGCCAGCAGTTTATTGGGGACAGGGATGCCCAGATCCTACGAGCACTACTTC. As protein: CASSLLGTGMPRSYEHYF. This chain joins TRBV28 and TRBJ2-7; TRBD1 matches 9 bases. The CDR3 loop spans 18 amino acids. CDR1 is MDHEN, CDR2 SYDVKM, per germline. The variable domain in full, with the rest retrieved from reference TRBV28 and TRBJ2-7, is DVKVTQSSRYLVKRTGEKVFLECVQDMDHENMFWYRQDPGLGLRLIYFSYDVKMKEKGDIPEGYSVSREKKERFSLILESASTNQTSMYLCASSLLGTGMPRSYEHYFGPGTRLTVT.

As concerns this clonotype: One junction end disagrees with the germline gene, perhaps due to a read error. The chain has TRBV14 and TRBJ2-4; the D is unclear. The CDR3 totals 16 residues. The germline V gene has CDR1 SGHDN and CDR2 FVKESK. CDR3 region: CAGSHRGTPWENIQYF. CDR3 DNA sequence: TGTGCCGGCAGCCACCGAGGAACTCCCTGGGAAAACATTCAGTACTTC.

This sequence joins TRBV28 and TRBJ2-3; 10 positions agree with TRBD2. The CDR3 is 16 amino acids. Losses at the gene ends were 1 base for V and 4 bases for J; bases not matched to a gene: 5. In germline, CDR1 is MDHEN, CDR2 SYDVKM. For the CDR3, the DNA is TGTGCCAGCAGTTTATTGAAAGCGGGAGGGCCAGATACGCAGTATTTT. Encoded protein: CASSLLKAGGPDTQYF.

Concerning this clonotype: Because the CDR3 is missing its conserved closing phenylalanine or tryptophan, this is likely a read error. The rearrangement uses TRBV30 and TRBJ2-3, with D possibly matching TRBD1 (5 bases). CDR3 length equals 13 residues. Trimming pared 1 base from V and 4 bases from J, leaving 9 bases between. Germline V lookup: CDR1 GTSNPN, CDR2 SVGIG (reference sequence). CDR3 nucleotides: TGTGCCTGGAGTGAAGGGGTCGCAGATACGCAGTATTAT. This translates into CAWSEGVADTQYY.

This clonotype was counted ten times or more. J is TRBJ1-5 and V is TRBV6-1, with a possible D match to TRBD1 (5 bases). The CDR3 contains 14 residues. Germline V gene data show CDR1 as MNHNS and CDR2 as SASEGT. Trimming removed 6 bases at V and 7 bases at J, with 16 bases between. Here the CDR3 reads CASRRAAQGQPQHF. CDR3 nucleotides: TGTGCCAGCAGACGGGCCGCCCAGGGCCAGCCCCAGCATTTT.

This clonotype was seen at least ten times. J is TRBJ2-1 and V is TRBV6-5, with D perhaps TRBD2 (7 bases). CDR3 size: 17 residues. Trimming cost V 2 bases and J 2 bases, with 16 bases left between them. Germline lookup yields CDR1 MNHEY and CDR2 SVGAGI. The CDR3 sequence: CASSYGGGGSPYNEQFF. The CDR3 DNA reads as TGTGCCAGCAGTTACGGGGGGGGCGGGAGTCCCTACAATGAGCAGTTCTTC.

This clonotype was seen once. The rearrangement links TRBV11-2 to TRBJ2-7; 7 bases line up with TRBD2. The CDR3 length is 14 residues. The germline V gene encodes CDR1 SGHAT and CDR2 FQNNGV. Trimming at V came to 2 bases and at J to 13 bases, leaving 14 bases not matched to a gene. CDR3 coding DNA: TGTGCCAGCAGCTTATCGACTAGCAGGGCGGTGCGCTACTTC. It is translated as CASSLSTSRAVRYF.

On this clonotype itself: The CDR3 end shows no conserved phenylalanine or tryptophan, and so a read error is likely. The DNA is omitted, as the CDR3 cannot be located on it reliably, and the CDR3 follows TCRdb's listing. V and J are TRBV29-1 and TRBJ2-6. Germline lookup yields CDR1 SQVTM and CDR2 ANQGSEA. The CDR3 is made up of 13 amino acids, end residues included. The CDR3 sequence: CSLGGTGANVMTL.

This clonotype has only a few counts. The chain links TRBV6-1 to TRBJ2-5; D is unclear. CDR1 MNHNS and CDR2 SASEGT come from the germline V gene. The germline V and J ends were trimmed by 2 bases and 7 bases, with 5 bases remaining between them. The CDR3 consists of 11 residues. The CDR3 region has the DNA TGTGCCAGCAGTGAAATTTCGACCCAGTACTTC. Translation gives CASSEISTQYF.

In this sample, this clonotype turned up many times. The chain combines TRBV4-1 with TRBJ2-2; D could derive from TRBD1 or TRBD2 (5 bases each). This CDR3 comprises 14 residues. Deletions cut 3 bases from V and 5 bases from J, with 10 bases between. Germline V CDR1 and CDR2: MGHRA, YSYEKL. Here the CDR3 reads CASSQGVKTGELFF. CDR3 nucleotide sequence: TGCGCCAGCAGCCAGGGGGTCAAGACCGGGGAGCTGTTTTTT.

Regarding this clonotype: At one of its ends the junction is not consistent with the germline gene, which may arise from a read error. This chain links TRBV30 with TRBJ1-2; no reliable D call. Germline loops: CDR1 GTSNPN, CDR2 SVGIG (reference sequence). The CDR3 totals 15 residues. This CDR3 reads CAWGVLGQEADGYTF. The CDR3 coding sequence is TGTGCCTGGGGTGTACTCGGTCAGGAGGCGGATGGCTACACCTTC.

This clonotype was recorded a few times. The chain combines TRBV28 with TRBJ2-4; D is perhaps TRBD2 (6 bases). Germline V lookup: CDR1 MDHEN, CDR2 SYDVKM. CDR3 length: 17 residues. The germline V and J ends were trimmed by 5 bases and 3 bases, with 20 bases remaining between them. DNA of the CDR3: TGTGCCAGCAGTCTAACTCCCGAACGGGGAGGCAAAAACATTCAGTACTTC. It specifies CASSLTPERGGKNIQYF.

Comments on this clonotype: The junction shows a germline mismatch at one end, possibly a read error. V and J are TRBV12-3 or TRBV12-4 and TRBJ2-1, with D tentatively TRBD2 (5 bases). This CDR3 contains 14 residues. Here the CDR3 reads CASNRGSSYHEQFF. The CDR3 coding sequence is TGTGCCAGCAATAGAGGGTCCTCCTACCATGAGCAGTTCTTC.

This clonotype was counted at least ten times. The V gene is TRBV6-5, the J gene TRBJ2-2; D unclear. CDR3 size: 15 residues. Per the germline V gene, CDR1 is MNHEY and CDR2 is SVGAGI. Deletions cut 6 bases from V and 2 bases from J, with 13 bases between. The DNA for the CDR3 is TGTGCCAGCAGCCGCGGCCAGAGAAACACCGGGGAGCTGTTTTTT. This sequence encodes CASSRGQRNTGELFF.

The chain couples TRBV5-5 to TRBJ2-2; 9 positions agree with TRBD2. V lost 1 base and J lost 6; bases outside the gene matches: 7. Looked up from germline, CDR1 is SGHKS and CDR2 is YYEKEE (reference sequence). The CDR3 is 16 residues long. The CDR3 coding sequence is TGTGCCAGCAGCTTGTATGGTAGCGGGAGCCCCGGGGAGCTGTTTTTT. This gives the protein CASSLYGSGSPGELFF.